Each of the 4 T cell receptor beta chains below was sequenced from the same sample in a study of blood T cells in healthy people across ages (dated by TCRdb to 2014 to 2015). Library construction relied on 5' RACE. The listed sequencing device is Illumina HiSeq 2500. The second PCR ran for roughly 7 to 11 cycles and used a J-beta primer mix along with a sample-barcoded 5' primer. TCRdb's own reprocessing of the public reads used fastp at Q25 and MiXCR and kept productive beta chains. Each record represents a unique CDR3 protein, reported with the most common genes and DNA among its rows. Here the sample has about 1,500,000 distinct CDR3 sequences; approximately 28% occur a single time. 7.7% of the sample is taken by the ten largest. The specimen was blood. These receptors came from a woman in her twenties or thirties in good health.

This clonotype has a count of ten or more. The chain uses TRBV5-1 and TRBJ2-3; TRBD1 is a possible D gene (5 bases). The ends were cut back, 3 bases at V and 0 bases at J, with 8 bases in the middle. Germline CDR1 reads SGHRS; CDR2 reads YFSETQ. This CDR3 has 14 residues. The DNA of the CDR3 is TGCGCCAGCAGCTGGACAACTAGCACAGATACGCAGTATTTT. As protein: CASSWTTSTDTQYF.

The chain combines TRBV9 with TRBJ1-1, with a weak D call TRBD1 (5 bases). CDR1 is SGDLS and CDR2 is YYNGEE in the germline V gene. This CDR3 comprises 14 residues. V lost 4 bases to trimming and J lost 4 bases, with 14 bases between them. The CDR3 sequence: CASSRDRRGTEAFF. CDR3 nucleotide sequence: TGTGCCAGCAGCAGGGACCGCCGCGGCACTGAAGCTTTCTTT.

This clonotype was seen repeatedly, ten times or more. The V call is TRBV5-1, the J call TRBJ1-1, with D unresolved. The CDR3 loop spans 13 amino acids. V lost 5 bases and J 1 base, leaving 9 bases between the germline ends. CDR1 SGHRS and CDR2 YFSETQ come from the germline V gene. This CDR3 reads CASRGRSNTEAFF. The CDR3 DNA is TGCGCCAGCAGAGGCAGGTCGAACACTGAAGCTTTCTTT. Based on the CDR3 plus reference TRBV5-1 and TRBJ1-1, the full variable domain is KAGVTQTPRYLIKTRGQQVTLSCSPISGHRSVSWYQQTPGQGLQFLFEYFSETQRNKGNFPGRFSGRQFSNSRSEMNVSTLELGDSALYLCASRGRSNTEAFFGQGTRLTVV.

This clonotype was seen repeatedly, ten times or more. The CDR3 region is CASSPDTDTDTQYF. The CDR3 bases are TGTGCCAGCAGTCCCGACACGGACACAGATACGCAGTATTTT. This rearrangement joins TRBV12-3 or TRBV12-4 to TRBJ2-3; D unresolved. Trimming shortened V by 5 bases and J by 2 bases, and 11 bases separated the two germline ends. This CDR3 comprises 14 residues.